The 10 T cell receptor beta chains below all came from one sample that was sequenced in a study of blood T cell dynamics during melanoma immunotherapy. Documented time point: pre-treatment baseline. Profiling relied on immunoSEQ multiplex PCR, and the TCRdb table lists in-frame clones only, not all of them. The sample shows about 12,000 clones, around 92% of them seen only once. Sequencing was performed on blood, taken from a patient treated with checkpoint blockade. These receptors were collected from a human donor with melanoma.

This clone was seen only once. The CDR3 coding sequence is TGTGCCAGCAGTGAATATACAGGGGGCGGCTACGAGCAGTACTTC. It yields the protein CASSEYTGGGYEQYF. This chain connects TRBV25-1 to TRBJ2-7, with TRBD1 matching over 9 bases. From germline, CDR1 is MGHDK and CDR2 SYGVNS. This CDR3 has 15 residues. The V gene end was trimmed by 0 bases and the J gene end by 3 bases; junction bases not matched to a gene: 3.

J is TRBJ1-2 and V is TRBV28; D remains unclear. Germline assignment: CDR1 MDHEN and CDR2 SYDVKM. The V end lost 5 bases, the J end lost 8 bases, and 9 bases lay between the germline ends. CDR3 length: 11 amino acids. The CDR3 DNA reads TGTGCCAGCAGTCGCCGGCTCGGCTACACCTTC. Translation gives CASSRRLGYTF.

The chain couples TRBV11-2 to TRBJ2-7; D gene uncertain. Germline V lookup: CDR1 SGHAT, CDR2 FQNNGV. The CDR3 is made up of 12 amino acids. V lost 5 bases and J lost 3, with 8 bases in between. The CDR3 nucleotides are TGTGCCAGCAGCCCGTTGAACTACGAGCAGTACTTC. Translating gives CASSPLNYEQYF. The whole variable domain, remainder taken from reference TRBV11-2 and TRBJ2-7, is EAGVAQSPRYKIIEKRQSVAFWCNPISGHATLYWYQQILGQGPKLLIQFQNNGVVDDSQLPKDRFSAERLKGVDSTLKIQPAKLEDSAVYLCASSPLNYEQYFGPGTRLTVT.

The chain is built from TRBV7-3 and TRBJ1-2; D remains ambiguous. The CDR3 extends over 12 amino acids. Germline-derived CDR1 and CDR2 are SGHTA and FQGTGA. Trimming removed 5 bases from V and 8 bases from J, with 12 bases in between. The CDR3 here is CASSPDKVGYTF. For the CDR3, the DNA is TGTGCCAGCAGCCCAGACAAGGTCGGCTACACCTTC.

The gene calls are TRBV5-1 and TRBJ2-3; D call uncertain. Trimming shortened V by 0 bases and J by 4 bases, and 6 bases separated the two germline ends. CDR3 length: 13 amino acids. Germline CDR1 reads SGHRS; CDR2 reads YFSETQ. The CDR3 sequence is CASSLAGPDTQYF. CDR3 nucleotides: TGCGCCAGCAGCTTGGCAGGCCCAGATACGCAGTATTTT.

CDR3 residues: CASSSGTSGLTDTQYF. As DNA, the CDR3 is TGCGCCAGCAGCTCCGGGACTAGCGGGCTCACAGATACGCAGTATTTT. This chain links TRBV5-1 with TRBJ2-3; the match to TRBD2 covers 12 bases. V dropped 3 bases and J dropped 2; count of bases not matched to a gene: 4. Germline CDR1 and CDR2: SGHRS and YFSETQ. This CDR3 is built from 16 residues. The full variable domain, its missing parts supplied by reference TRBV5-1 and TRBJ2-3, is KAGVTQTPRYLIKTRGQQVTLSCSPISGHRSVSWYQQTPGQGLQFLFEYFSETQRNKGNFPGRFSGRQFSNSRSEMNVSTLELGDSALYLCASSSGTSGLTDTQYFGPGTRLTVL.

Only a few counts were recorded for this clone. J is TRBJ2-7 and V is TRBV10-3, with D perhaps assigned TRBD1 or TRBD2 (5 bases each). This CDR3 spans 13 amino acids. Deletions cut 6 bases from V and 4 bases from J, with 13 bases between. Germline V gene lookup returns CDR1 ENHRY and CDR2 SYGVKD. CDR3 sequence reads: CAISGTRPYEQYF. CDR3 nucleotides: TGTGCCATCAGCGGGACCAGACCGTACGAGCAGTACTTC.

The V gene is TRBV2, the J gene TRBJ2-3; D is undetermined. There are 12 residues in the CDR3. Trimming removed 6 bases from V and 0 bases from J, with 4 bases in between. CDR1 is SNHLY, CDR2 FYNNEI, per germline. DNA for the CDR3: TGTGCCAGCAGACGTAGCACAGATACGCAGTATTTT. This translates into CASRRSTDTQYF.

This chain links TRBV28 with TRBJ2-3; 9 bases map to TRBD1. The CDR3 loop spans 16 amino acids. CDR1 is MDHEN, CDR2 SYDVKM, per germline. After removal of 5 bases from V and 2 bases from J, the junction contained 8 bases not matched to a gene. CDR3 protein: CASSIPGTGSTDTQYF. The CDR3 DNA follows: TGTGCCAGCAGTATTCCCGGGACAGGGTCCACAGATACGCAGTATTTT.

The J gene is TRBJ2-3, the V gene TRBV10-1; the D is unclear. V was pared by 5 bases and J by 2 bases, with 11 bases between. The germline V gene has CDR1 WNHNN and CDR2 SYGVQD (reference sequence). The CDR3 runs 14 residues. The chain's CDR3 is CASSPFAVTDTQYF. The CDR3 DNA reads as TGCGCCAGCAGTCCCTTTGCAGTCACAGATACGCAGTATTTT.